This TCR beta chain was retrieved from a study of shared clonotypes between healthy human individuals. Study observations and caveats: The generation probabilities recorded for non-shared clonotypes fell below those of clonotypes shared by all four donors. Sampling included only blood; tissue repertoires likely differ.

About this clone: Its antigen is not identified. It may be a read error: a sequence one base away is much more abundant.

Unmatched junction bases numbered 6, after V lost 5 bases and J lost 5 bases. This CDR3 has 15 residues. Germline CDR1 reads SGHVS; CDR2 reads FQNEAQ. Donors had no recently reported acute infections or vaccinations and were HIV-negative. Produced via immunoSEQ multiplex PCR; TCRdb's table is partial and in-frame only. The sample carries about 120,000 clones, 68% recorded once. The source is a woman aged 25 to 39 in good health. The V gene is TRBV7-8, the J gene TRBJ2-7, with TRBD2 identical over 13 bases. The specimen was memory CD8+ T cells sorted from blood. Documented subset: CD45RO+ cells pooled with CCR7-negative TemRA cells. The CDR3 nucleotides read TGTGCCAGCAGCCCGACTAGCGGGAGGTTCCACGAGCAGTACTTC. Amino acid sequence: CASSPTSGRFHEQYF.